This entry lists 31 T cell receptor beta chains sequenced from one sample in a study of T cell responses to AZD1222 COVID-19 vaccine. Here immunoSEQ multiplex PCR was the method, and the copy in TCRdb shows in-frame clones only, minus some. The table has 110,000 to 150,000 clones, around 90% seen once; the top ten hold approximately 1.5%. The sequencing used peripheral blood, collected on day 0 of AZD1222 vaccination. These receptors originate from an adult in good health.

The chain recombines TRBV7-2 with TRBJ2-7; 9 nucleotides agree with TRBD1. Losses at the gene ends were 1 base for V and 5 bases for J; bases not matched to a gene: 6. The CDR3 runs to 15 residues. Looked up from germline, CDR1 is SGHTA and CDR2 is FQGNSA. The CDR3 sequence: CASSLGGTGRNEQYF. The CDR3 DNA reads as TGTGCCAGCAGCTTAGGAGGGACAGGGCGTAACGAGCAGTACTTC.

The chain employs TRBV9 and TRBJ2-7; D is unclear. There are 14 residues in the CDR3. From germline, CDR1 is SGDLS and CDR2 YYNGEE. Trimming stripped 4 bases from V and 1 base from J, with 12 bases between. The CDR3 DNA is TGTGCCAGCAGCCCTATCCCGATTTCCTACGAGCAGTACTTC. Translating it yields CASSPIPISYEQYF.

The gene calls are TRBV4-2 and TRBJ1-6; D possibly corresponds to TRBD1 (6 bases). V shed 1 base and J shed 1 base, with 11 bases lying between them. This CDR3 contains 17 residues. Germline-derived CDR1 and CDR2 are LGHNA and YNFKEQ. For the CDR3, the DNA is TGTGCCAGCAGCCAAGGGACACAGGGATCCTATAATTCACCCCTCCACTTT. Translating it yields CASSQGTQGSYNSPLHF.

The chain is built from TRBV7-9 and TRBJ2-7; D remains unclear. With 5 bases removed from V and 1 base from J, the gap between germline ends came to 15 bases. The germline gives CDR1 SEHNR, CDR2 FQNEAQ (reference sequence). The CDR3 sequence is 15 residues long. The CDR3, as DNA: TGTGCCAGCAGCCCGACGACTTACGGTTCCTACGAGCAGTACTTC. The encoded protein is CASSPTTYGSYEQYF.

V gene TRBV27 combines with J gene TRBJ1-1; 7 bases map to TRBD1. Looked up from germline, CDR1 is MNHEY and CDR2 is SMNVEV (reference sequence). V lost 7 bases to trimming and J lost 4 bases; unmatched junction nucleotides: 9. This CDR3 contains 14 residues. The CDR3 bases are TGTGCCAGCACCCCCAACAGGGGAATCACTGAAGCTTTCTTT. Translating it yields CASTPNRGITEAFF.

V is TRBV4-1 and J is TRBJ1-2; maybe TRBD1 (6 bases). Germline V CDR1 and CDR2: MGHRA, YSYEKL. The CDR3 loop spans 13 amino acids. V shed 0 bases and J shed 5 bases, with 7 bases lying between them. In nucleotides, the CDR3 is TGCGCCAGCAGCCAAGACAGGGGATATGGCTACACCTTC. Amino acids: CASSQDRGYGYTF.

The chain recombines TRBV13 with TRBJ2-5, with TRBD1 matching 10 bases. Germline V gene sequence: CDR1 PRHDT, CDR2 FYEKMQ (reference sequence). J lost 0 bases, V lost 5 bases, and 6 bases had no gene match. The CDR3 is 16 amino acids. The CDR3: CASSARDRGHQETQYF. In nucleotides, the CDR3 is TGTGCCAGCAGCGCCCGGGACAGGGGTCACCAAGAGACCCAGTACTTC. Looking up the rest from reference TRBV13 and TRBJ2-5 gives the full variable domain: AAGVIQSPRHLIKEKRETATLKCYPIPRHDTVYWYQQGPGQDPQFLISFYEKMQSDKGSIPDRFSAQQFSDYHSELNMSSLELGDSALYFCASSARDRGHQETQYFGPGTRLLVL.

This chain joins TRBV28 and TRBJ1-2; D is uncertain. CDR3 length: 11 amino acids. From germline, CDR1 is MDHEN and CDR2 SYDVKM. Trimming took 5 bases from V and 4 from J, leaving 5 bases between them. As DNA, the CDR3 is TGTGCCAGCAGTCCTTCCTATGGCTACACCTTC. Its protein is CASSPSYGYTF.

This chain's CDR3 is CSVVGGETDTQYF. The CDR3 DNA is TGCAGCGTTGTGGGGGGGGAGACAGATACGCAGTATTTT. The rearrangement links TRBV29-1 to TRBJ2-3; 7 nucleotides match TRBD2. V lost 4 bases to trimming and J lost 3 bases; unmatched junction nucleotides: 4. Germline V gene sequence: CDR1 SQVTM, CDR2 ANQGSEA. The CDR3 consists of 13 residues.

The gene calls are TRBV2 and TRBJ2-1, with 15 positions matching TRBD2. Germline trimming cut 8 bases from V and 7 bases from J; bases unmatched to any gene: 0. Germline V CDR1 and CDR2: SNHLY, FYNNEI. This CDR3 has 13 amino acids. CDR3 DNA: TGTGCCAGCGGACTAGCGGGAGGGAATGAGCAGTTCTTC. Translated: CASGLAGGNEQFF.

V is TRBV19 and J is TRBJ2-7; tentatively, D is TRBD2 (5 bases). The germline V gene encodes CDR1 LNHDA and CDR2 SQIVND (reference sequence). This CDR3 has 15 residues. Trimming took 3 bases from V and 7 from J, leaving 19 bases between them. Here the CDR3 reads CASSMHSSAGTEQYF. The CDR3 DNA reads TGTGCCAGTAGTATGCACTCCTCTGCGGGTACAGAGCAGTACTTC.

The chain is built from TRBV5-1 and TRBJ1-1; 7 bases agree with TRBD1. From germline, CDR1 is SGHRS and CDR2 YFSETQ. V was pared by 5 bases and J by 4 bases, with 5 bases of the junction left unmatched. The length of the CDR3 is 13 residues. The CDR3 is CASRLQGSTEAFF. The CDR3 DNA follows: TGCGCCAGCAGACTACAGGGGAGCACTGAAGCTTTCTTT.

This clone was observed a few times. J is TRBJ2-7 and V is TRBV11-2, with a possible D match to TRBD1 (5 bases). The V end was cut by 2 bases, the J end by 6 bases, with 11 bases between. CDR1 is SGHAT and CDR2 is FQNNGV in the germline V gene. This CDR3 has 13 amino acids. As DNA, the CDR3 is TGTGCCAGCAGCTTATTGCAGGGCCGCGAGCAGTACTTC. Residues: CASSLLQGREQYF. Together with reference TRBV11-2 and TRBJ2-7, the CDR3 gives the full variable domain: EAGVAQSPRYKIIEKRQSVAFWCNPISGHATLYWYQQILGQGPKLLIQFQNNGVVDDSQLPKDRFSAERLKGVDSTLKIQPAKLEDSAVYLCASSLLQGREQYFGPGTRLTVT.

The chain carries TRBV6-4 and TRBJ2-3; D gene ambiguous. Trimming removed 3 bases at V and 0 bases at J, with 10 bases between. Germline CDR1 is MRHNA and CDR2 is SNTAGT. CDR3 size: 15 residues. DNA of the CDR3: TGTGCCAGCAGTGAAGCCACCGCTAGCACAGATACGCAGTATTTT. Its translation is CASSEATASTDTQYF.

The CDR3 nucleotides are TGTGCCAGCAGCCAAGCAGGGCTAGCGGGAGGAGGGGCAGATACGCAGTATTTT. Protein sequence: CASSQAGLAGGGADTQYF. The rearrangement uses TRBV4-2 and TRBJ2-3; 11 nucleotides align to TRBD2. The germline CDR1 and CDR2 sequences are LGHNA and YNFKEQ. The CDR3 loop spans 18 amino acids. With V trimmed by 1 base and J by 4 bases, 10 bases remained unmatched.

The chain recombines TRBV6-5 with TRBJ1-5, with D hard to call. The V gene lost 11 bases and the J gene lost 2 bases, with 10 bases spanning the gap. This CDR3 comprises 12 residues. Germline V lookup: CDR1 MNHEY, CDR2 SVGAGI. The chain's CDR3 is CASRGGNQPQHF. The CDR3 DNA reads TGTGCCTCCCGTGGTGGCAATCAGCCCCAGCATTTT.

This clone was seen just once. The CDR3 coding sequence is TGTGCCAGCAGCCCAGAGGCTCGGAACTATGGCTACACCTTC. This encodes CASSPEARNYGYTF. This rearrangement joins TRBV9 to TRBJ1-2; D is unclear. V gave up 4 bases and J gave up 2 bases, with 12 bases separating them. The CDR3 consists of 14 residues. Germline assignment: CDR1 SGDLS and CDR2 YYNGEE.

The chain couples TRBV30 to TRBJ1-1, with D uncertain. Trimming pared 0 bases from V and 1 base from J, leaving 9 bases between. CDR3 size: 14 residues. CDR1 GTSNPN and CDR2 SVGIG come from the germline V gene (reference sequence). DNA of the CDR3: TGTGCCTGGAGTGTAGGGCGGGAGAACACTGAAGCTTTCTTT. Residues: CAWSVGRENTEAFF.

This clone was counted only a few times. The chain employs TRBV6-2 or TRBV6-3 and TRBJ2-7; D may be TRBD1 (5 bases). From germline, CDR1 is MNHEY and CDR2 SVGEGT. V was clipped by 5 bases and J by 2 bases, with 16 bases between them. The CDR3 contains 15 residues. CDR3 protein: CASSTRAGLAYEQYF. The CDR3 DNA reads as TGTGCCAGCAGTACCAGGGCAGGTTTGGCCTACGAGCAGTACTTC.

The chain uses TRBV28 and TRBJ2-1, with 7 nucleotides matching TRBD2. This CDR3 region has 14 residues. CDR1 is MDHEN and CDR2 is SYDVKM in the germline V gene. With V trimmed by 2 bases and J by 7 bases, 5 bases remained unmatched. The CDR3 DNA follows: TGTGCCAGCAGTTTAAGGGACGGGAGGAATGAGCAGTTCTTC. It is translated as CASSLRDGRNEQFF.

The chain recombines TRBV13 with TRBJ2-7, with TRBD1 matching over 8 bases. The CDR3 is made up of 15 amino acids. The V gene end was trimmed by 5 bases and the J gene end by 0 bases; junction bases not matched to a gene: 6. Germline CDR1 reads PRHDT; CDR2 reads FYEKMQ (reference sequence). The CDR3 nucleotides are TGTGCCAGCAGCCCGACCGGGACAGGCTCCTACGAGCAGTACTTC. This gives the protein CASSPTGTGSYEQYF.

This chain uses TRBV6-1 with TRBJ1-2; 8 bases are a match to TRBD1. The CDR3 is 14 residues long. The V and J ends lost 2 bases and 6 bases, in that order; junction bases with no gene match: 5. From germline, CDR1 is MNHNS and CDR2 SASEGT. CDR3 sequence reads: CASSERDRGNGYTF. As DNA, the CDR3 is TGTGCCAGCAGTGAACGAGACAGGGGTAATGGCTACACCTTC.

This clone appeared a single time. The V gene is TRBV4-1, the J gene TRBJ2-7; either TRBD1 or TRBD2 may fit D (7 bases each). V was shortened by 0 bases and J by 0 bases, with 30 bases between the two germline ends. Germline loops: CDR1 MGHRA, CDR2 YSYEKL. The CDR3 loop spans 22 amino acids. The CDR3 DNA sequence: TGCGCCAGCAGCCAAGAGGGAGCGACAGGGAGGGTTGGTGGCGGGACCTCCTACGAGCAGTACTTC. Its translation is CASSQEGATGRVGGGTSYEQYF.

DNA for the CDR3: TGTGCCACCGCTCTAGGGAGGTCGCGCAATGAGCAGTTCTTC. This encodes CATALGRSRNEQFF. The rearrangement uses TRBV27 and TRBJ2-1; maybe TRBD2 (6 bases). Trimming stripped 10 bases from V and 6 bases from J, with 19 bases between. The CDR3 has 14 residues. Germline V gives CDR1 MNHEY, CDR2 SMNVEV (reference sequence).

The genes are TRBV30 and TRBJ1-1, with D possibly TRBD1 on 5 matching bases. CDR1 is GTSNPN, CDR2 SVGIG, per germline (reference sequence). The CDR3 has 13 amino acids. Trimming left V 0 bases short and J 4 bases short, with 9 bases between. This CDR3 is CAWSVRRATEAFF. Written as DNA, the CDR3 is TGTGCCTGGAGTGTTCGCAGGGCCACTGAAGCTTTCTTT.

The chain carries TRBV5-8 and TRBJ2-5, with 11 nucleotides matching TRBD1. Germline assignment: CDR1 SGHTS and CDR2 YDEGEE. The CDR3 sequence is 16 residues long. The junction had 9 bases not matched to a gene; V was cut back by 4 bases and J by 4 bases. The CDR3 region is CASSPGTGGARETQYF. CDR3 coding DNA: TGTGCCAGCAGCCCGGGGACAGGGGGGGCCAGAGAGACCCAGTACTTC.

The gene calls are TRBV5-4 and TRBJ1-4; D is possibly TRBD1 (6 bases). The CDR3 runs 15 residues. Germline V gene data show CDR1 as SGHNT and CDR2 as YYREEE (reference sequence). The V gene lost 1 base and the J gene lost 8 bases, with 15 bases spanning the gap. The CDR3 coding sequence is TGTGCCAGCAGCTTGAGGAGCGGGGGGCGCGAAAAACTGTTTTTT. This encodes CASSLRSGGREKLFF.

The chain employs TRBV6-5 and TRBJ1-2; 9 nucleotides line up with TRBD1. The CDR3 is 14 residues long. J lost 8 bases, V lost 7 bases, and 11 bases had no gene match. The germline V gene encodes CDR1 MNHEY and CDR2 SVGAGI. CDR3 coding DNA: TGTGCCAGCATAGAAGGAGGGGACAGGGCAGGCTACACCTTC. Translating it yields CASIEGGDRAGYTF.

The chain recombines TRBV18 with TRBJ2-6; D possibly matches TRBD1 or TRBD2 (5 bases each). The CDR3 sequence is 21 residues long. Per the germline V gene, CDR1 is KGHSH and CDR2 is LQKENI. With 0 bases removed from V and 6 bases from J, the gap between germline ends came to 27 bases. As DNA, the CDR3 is TGTGCCAGCTCACCACCTATCTCTACCGGGACGGCTTACTTGGAGGCCAACGTCCTGACTTTC. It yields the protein CASSPPISTGTAYLEANVLTF.

The CDR3 loop reads CASSTSSGNTIYF. The CDR3 nucleotides read TGTGCCAGTAGTACGAGCTCTGGAAACACCATATATTTT. The chain joins TRBV12-3 or TRBV12-4 to TRBJ1-3; D is unclear. Trimming pared 9 bases from V and 0 bases from J, leaving 9 bases between. The CDR3 contains 13 residues.

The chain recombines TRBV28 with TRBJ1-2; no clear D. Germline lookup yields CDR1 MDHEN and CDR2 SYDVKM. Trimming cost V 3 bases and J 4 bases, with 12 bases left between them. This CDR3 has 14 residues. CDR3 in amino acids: CASSFWTWGYGYTF. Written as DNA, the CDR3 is TGTGCCAGCAGTTTCTGGACCTGGGGCTATGGCTACACCTTC.